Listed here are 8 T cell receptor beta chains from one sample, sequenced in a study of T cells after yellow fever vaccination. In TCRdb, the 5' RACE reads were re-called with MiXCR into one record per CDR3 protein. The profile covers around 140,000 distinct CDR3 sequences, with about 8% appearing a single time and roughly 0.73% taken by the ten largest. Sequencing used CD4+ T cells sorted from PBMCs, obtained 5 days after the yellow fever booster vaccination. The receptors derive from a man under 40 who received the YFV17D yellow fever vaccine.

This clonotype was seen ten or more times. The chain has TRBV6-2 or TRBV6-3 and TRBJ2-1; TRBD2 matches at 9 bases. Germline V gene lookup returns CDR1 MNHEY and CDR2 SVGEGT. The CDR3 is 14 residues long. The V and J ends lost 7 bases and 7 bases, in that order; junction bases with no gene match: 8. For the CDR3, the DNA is TGTGCCAGCATGATAGCGGGAGTTAAGAATGAGCAGTTCTTC. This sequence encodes CASMIAGVKNEQFF.

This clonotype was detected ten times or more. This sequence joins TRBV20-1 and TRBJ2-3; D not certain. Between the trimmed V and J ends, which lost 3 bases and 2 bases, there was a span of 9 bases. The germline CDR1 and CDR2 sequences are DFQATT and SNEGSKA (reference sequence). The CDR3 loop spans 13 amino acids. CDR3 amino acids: CSASQSDTDTQYF. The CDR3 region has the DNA TGCAGTGCTAGTCAGTCTGACACAGATACGCAGTATTTT.

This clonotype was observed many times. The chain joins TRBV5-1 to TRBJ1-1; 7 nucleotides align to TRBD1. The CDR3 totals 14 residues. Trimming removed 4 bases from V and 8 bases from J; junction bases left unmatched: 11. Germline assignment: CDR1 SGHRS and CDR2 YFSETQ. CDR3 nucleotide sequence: TGCGCCAGCAGCACCGCCCGACAGGGTGCAGAAGCTTTCTTT. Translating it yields CASSTARQGAEAFF.

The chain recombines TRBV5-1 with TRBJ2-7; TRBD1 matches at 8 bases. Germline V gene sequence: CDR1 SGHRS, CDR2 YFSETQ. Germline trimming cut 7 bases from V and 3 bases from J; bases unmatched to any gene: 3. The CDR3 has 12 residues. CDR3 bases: TGCGCCAGCCGGACAGGGAACTACGAGCAGTACTTC. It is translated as CASRTGNYEQYF.

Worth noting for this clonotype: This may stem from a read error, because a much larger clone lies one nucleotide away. The CDR3 loop is CSVVGQVETQYF. In nucleotides, the CDR3 is TGCAGCGTTGTCGGGCAGGTTGAGACCCAGTACTTC. The chain couples TRBV29-1 to TRBJ2-5; no clear D gene. The CDR3 has 12 amino acids. Germline V gene lookup returns CDR1 SQVTM and CDR2 ANQGSEA. V shed 4 bases and J shed 5 bases, with 11 bases lying between them.

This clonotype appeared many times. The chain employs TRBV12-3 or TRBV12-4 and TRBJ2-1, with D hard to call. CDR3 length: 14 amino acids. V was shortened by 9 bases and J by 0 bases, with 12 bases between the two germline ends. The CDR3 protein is CASAAASSYNEQFF. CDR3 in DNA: TGTGCCAGTGCTGCGGCGAGCTCCTACAATGAGCAGTTCTTC.

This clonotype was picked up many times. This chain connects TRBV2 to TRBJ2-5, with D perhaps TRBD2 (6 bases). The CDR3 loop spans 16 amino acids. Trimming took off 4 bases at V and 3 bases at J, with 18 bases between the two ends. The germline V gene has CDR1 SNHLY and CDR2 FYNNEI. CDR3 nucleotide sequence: TGTGCCAGCAGTGGAGGGGCGGGTAGCGGAGAAGAGACCCAGTACTTC. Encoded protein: CASSGGAGSGEETQYF.

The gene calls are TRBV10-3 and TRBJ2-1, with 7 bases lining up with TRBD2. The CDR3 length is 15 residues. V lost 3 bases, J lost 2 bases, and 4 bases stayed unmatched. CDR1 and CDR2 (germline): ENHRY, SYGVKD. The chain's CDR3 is CAISESGVTYNEQFF. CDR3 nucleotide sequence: TGTGCCATCAGTGAAAGCGGGGTCACCTACAATGAGCAGTTCTTC.